Listed below are T cell receptor beta chains from one sample, sequenced in a study of T cells in localized non-small cell lung cancer. Method: immunoSEQ multiplex PCR; TCRdb's copy keeps in-frame clones and lacks some. The sample consists of 7,500 to 8,500 clones, approximately 59% of them appearing once. The source material was lymph node tissue, sampled before any cancer treatment. All receptors come from a male donor aged 60 or over with stage I squamous cell lung carcinoma. Each CDR3 is given with its conserved first and last residue. D genes are given only for firm matches. For some rows the clone size is stated as once, few or many, or as a class when expanded; others skip it.

>few|TRBJ2-7|TRBV6-8|TRBD1
TGTGCCAGCAGTACCCTCTCGGCTTTGGACAGGGCTTACGAGCAGTACTTC
CASSTLSALDRAYEQYF
>-|TRBJ2-1|TRBV9|-
TGTGCCAGCAGCGTTAGGTTTGGGCTAAACAATGAGCAGTTCTTC
CASSVRFGLNNEQFF
>-|TRBJ1-1|TRBV5-1|TRBD1
TGCGCCAGCAGCTTGGAGGGGGCCTACACTGAAGCTTTCTTT
CASSLEGAYTEAFF
>-|TRBJ2-7|TRBV1|-
TGCGCCAGCAGCCCTGGGACAGTTGGTAGGACCTACGAGCAGTACTTC
CASSPGTVGRTYEQYF
>-|TRBJ2-7|TRBV14|-
TGTGCCAGCAGCCAACGCAAGAGCTCCTACGAGCAGTACTTC
CASSQRKSSYEQYF
>-|TRBJ2-7|TRBV15|-
TGTGCCACCAGCAGATTGGGTAGCGCCCGAAGCTCCTACGAGCAGTACTTC
CATSRLGSARSSYEQYF
>-|TRBJ2-7|TRBV28|-
TGTGCCAGCACCAGGGGCCTCACCTACGAGCAGTACTTC
CASTRGLTYEQYF
>-|TRBJ1-5|TRBV15|-
TGTGCCACCAGCAGCTGGGAGGTTAGCAGCAATCAGCCCCAGCATTTT
CATSSWEVSSNQPQHF
>few|TRBJ2-1|TRBV28|TRBD2
TGTGCCAGCAGTTTTTTGTCTAGCGGGATTTACAATGAGCAGTTCTTC
CASSFLSSGIYNEQFF
>few|TRBJ2-1|TRBV6-7|-
TGTGCCAGCAGTTATTCTGGCAATGAGCAGTTCTTC
CASSYSGNEQFF
>-|TRBJ1-3|TRBV29-1|-
TGCAGCGTTTCGGCAGGGGGAAACACCATATATTTT
CSVSAGGNTIYF
>-|TRBJ2-3|TRBV6-8|-
TGTGCCAGCATGTTGGCCCCCAGGGATACGCAGTATTTT
CASMLAPRDTQYF
>few|TRBJ2-3|TRBV11-3|TRBD2
TGTGCCAGCAGCCAGCGGACTAGCGGGACTTACACAGATACGCAGTATTTT
CASSQRTSGTYTDTQYF
>few|TRBJ2-2|TRBV9|-
TGTGCCAGCAGCGTGGGTGGGGGACACAGGAACACCGGGGAGCTGTTTTTT
CASSVGGGHRNTGELFF
>-|TRBJ1-4|TRBV7-5|-
TGTGCCAGCAGCCCCGGTATCTCCGGGACAGGGGTTGAAAAACTGTTTTTT
CASSPGISGTGVEKLFF
>-|TRBJ1-1|TRBV29-1|TRBD1
TGCAGCGTGGGACAGACGAACACTGAAGCTTTCTTT
CSVGQTNTEAFF
>-|TRBJ2-7|TRBV28|TRBD2
TGTGCCAGCAGAAATACGGGAGGCTACGAGCAGTACTTC
CASRNTGGYEQYF
>few|TRBJ2-1|TRBV7-1|TRBD2
TGTGCCAGCAGCTTAGGCGGGAGTTGGCCCTACAATGAGCAGTTCTTC
CASSLGGSWPYNEQFF
>-|TRBJ2-1|TRBV28|-
TGTGCCAGCAGTTCGAGCGGGCCGTCCTACAATGAGCAGTTCTTC
CASSSSGPSYNEQFF
>-|TRBJ2-6|TRBV19|-
TGTGCCAGTAGTATACGCCAGGGCCGCTCTGGGGCCAACGTCCTGACTTTC
CASSIRQGRSGANVLTF
>-|TRBJ1-1|TRBV18|-
TGTGCCAGCTCACCCATGCGAGGTGACACTGAAGCTTTCTTT
CASSPMRGDTEAFF
>-|TRBJ1-4|TRBV29-1|-
TGCAGCGCTTGGACAGTCACCGAGGAGGAAAAACTGTTTTTT
CSAWTVTEEEKLFF